This T cell receptor (beta chain) is drawn from a study of blood T cell repertoires in COVID-19. In the study overall: Researchers got acute and convalescent COVID-19 samples from the United States, Italy and Spain. Sources were T cells, B-cell-depleted T cells, or PBMCs; the material itself was cDNA or gDNA.

CDR1 and CDR2 from the germline V gene are LNHDA and SQIVND (reference sequence). V lost 5 bases, J lost 4 bases, and 3 bases stayed unmatched. The CDR3 loop spans 13 amino acids. It was during active infection that Seattle patients were enrolled and then longitudinally followed. The authors' processing: Counts of nucleated cells, estimated from reference gene primer amplification, were obtained. Data came from immunoSEQ multiplex PCR; TCRdb stores just in-frame clones and leaves some out. D and trimming were read from the DNA, whereas the V and J calls and clone size are those reported in that table. The repertoire holds approximately 190,000 clones, with about four fifths as singletons.

Specimen: peripheral blood. The clonotype originates from a woman aged 55-75 years with COVID-19, enrolled during active disease. This chain joins TRBV19 and TRBJ1-1; 8 bases fit TRBD1. CDR3 protein: CASSVTGGTEAFF. CDR3 bases: TGTGCCAGTAGTGTTACAGGGGGCACTGAAGCTTTCTTT.